In this sample, the clone carrying this T cell receptor beta chain turned up a few times. Its antigen is unidentified. This record belongs to a study of T cell repertoires in cytomegalovirus infection. Looking at the study overall: Signatures in public TCR beta sequences pointed to both CMV infection and matching HLA type.

Findings and caveats of the study: There were carriers of CMV plus the relevant HLA, and cumulative public TCR beta family frequency identified them. Dominating the ex vivo response were TCR beta clonotypes that were CMV-specific and HLA-C-restricted.

Per germline, CDR1 LGHDT and CDR2 YNNKEL (reference sequence). This CDR3 is 15 amino acids long. V dropped 2 bases and J dropped 4 bases, with 14 bases sitting between them. TCRdb re-analysed the reads in MiXCR, keeping a single row per CDR3 protein. The data hold under 150,000 distinct CDR3 sequences, with 20% to 30% observed a single time. The receptor was isolated from a human donor in good health (CMV status not recorded). Some clones in this sample may be carry-over from other donors' samples. The chain is built from TRBV3-1 and TRBJ1-2; D gene unclear. The sequenced sample consisted of PBMCs, sequenced either directly or after in vitro stimulation (not recorded which). CDR3 in amino acids: CASSQWQEMIYGYTF. DNA of the CDR3: TGTGCCAGCAGCCAATGGCAGGAGATGATCTATGGCTACACCTTC.